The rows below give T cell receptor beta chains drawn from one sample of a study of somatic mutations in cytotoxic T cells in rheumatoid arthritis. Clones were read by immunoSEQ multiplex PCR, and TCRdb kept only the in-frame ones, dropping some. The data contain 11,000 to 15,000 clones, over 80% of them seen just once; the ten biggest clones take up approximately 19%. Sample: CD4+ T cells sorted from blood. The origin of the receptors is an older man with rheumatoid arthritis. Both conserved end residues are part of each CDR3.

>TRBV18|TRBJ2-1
CASSPPSGRNEQFF
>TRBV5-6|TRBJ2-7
CASSLTGQSYEQYF
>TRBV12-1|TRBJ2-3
CASSFSGGSGTDTQYF
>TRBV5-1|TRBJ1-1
CASRMQGTNPEAFF
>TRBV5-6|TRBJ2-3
CASSSSGGSTDTQYF
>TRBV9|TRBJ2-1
CASTPLGQGASEQFF
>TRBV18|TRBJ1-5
CASSREYNQPQHF
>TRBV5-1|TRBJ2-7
CASSLGSQSYEQYF
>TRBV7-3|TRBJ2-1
CASSLVSGSYNEQFF
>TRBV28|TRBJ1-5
CASSPTGSGRAQHF
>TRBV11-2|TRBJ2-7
CASRKGVTYEQYF
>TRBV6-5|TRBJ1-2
CASSYSARVRGGYTF
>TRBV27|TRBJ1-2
CASSLWGYYGYTF
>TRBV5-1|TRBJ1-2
CASSSGQTYGYTF
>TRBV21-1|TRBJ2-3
CASRSSWRTRGFTDTQYF
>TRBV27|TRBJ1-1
CASSRSGGFGNTEAFF
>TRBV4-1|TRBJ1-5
CASSQVDRHNQPQHF
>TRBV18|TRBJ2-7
CASSHREYNEQYF
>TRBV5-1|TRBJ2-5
CASSFTGGQETQYF
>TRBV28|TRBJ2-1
CASSITGSYNEQFF
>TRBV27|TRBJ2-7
CASSRQGFYEQYF
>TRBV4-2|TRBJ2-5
CASSPELAGGWGETQYF
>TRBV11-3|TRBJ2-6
CASSSGTGGSNVLTF
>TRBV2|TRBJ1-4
CASSVNQGGGEKLFF
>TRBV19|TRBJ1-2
CASSSPGQGATGYTF
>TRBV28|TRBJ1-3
CASTPGGLRDLISGNTIYF
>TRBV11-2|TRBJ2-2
CASSLQQGSNTGELFF
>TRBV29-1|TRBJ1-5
CSVGGQGLGQPQHF
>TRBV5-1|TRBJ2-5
CASSTGTGTGETQYF
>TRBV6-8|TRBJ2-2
CASSSGFGRGSTGELFF